One and the same sample provided the 19 T cell receptor beta chains below, sequenced in a study of cytomegalovirus exposure and HLA in healthy donors. 60 Vbeta and 13 Jbeta primers were used in PCR. TCRdb keeps only in-frame clones here, not all; method: immunoSEQ multiplex PCR. Found here are 150,000 or so clones, roughly 85% of them singletons; the top ten hold 0.55% to 0.8%. The sample taken for sequencing was PBMCs. Receptors were obtained from a male donor in good health and CMV-seronegative.

The V call is TRBV6-6, the J call TRBJ2-3, with 13 bases lining up with TRBD2. The J segment lost 4 bases and the V segment lost 5 bases, leaving 6 bases of the junction unmatched. The CDR3 covers 16 residues. Germline V CDR1 and CDR2: MNHNY, SVGAGI (reference sequence). Here the CDR3 DNA reads TGTGCCAGCAGTCTTACTAGCGGGGGGGGGTCAGATACGCAGTATTTT. Translated, it gives CASSLTSGGGSDTQYF.

The chain carries TRBV5-1 and TRBJ1-3; D gene ambiguous. This CDR3 has 14 residues. V shed 2 bases and J shed 4 bases, with 10 bases lying between them. From germline, CDR1 is SGHRS and CDR2 YFSETQ. In nucleotides, the CDR3 is TGCGCCAGCAGCTTCGGATCGGAGGGAAACACCATATATTTT. Its protein product is CASSFGSEGNTIYF.

This clone was counted once. V gene TRBV5-5 combines with J gene TRBJ1-2, with TRBD1 matching over 8 bases. CDR1 is SGHKS, CDR2 YYEKEE, per germline (reference sequence). The CDR3 has 14 amino acids. Trimming took 5 bases from V and 0 from J; bases not matched to a gene: 3. CDR3 nucleotide sequence: TGTGCCAGCAGTCAGGACAGGGCTAACTATGGCTACACCTTC. Protein sequence: CASSQDRANYGYTF.

The chain links TRBV30 to TRBJ2-7, with D possibly matching TRBD1 (5 bases). CDR3 length: 13 amino acids. V lost 0 bases to trimming and J lost 4 bases, with 10 bases between them. Germline V gene sequence: CDR1 GTSNPN, CDR2 SVGIG (reference sequence). The chain's CDR3 is CAWSVVPGYEQYF. CDR3 DNA: TGTGCCTGGAGTGTAGTGCCAGGGTACGAGCAGTACTTC.

On this clone itself: Since the CDR3 does not end with the conserved phenylalanine or tryptophan, this likely comes from a read error. This chain links TRBV19 with TRBJ2-6; D uncertain. The CDR3 totals 17 residues. V gave up 1 base and J gave up 3 bases, with 13 bases separating them. CDR1 and CDR2 (germline): LNHDA, SQIVND (reference sequence). The CDR3 DNA sequence: TGTGCCAGTAGTATAGCCACCGTTCCCGGTGGGGCCAACGTCCTGACTTCC. Protein: CASSIATVPGGANVLTS.

In its sample, this clone was seen once. The genes are TRBV27 and TRBJ2-7; 7 bases agree with TRBD2. Looked up from germline, CDR1 is MNHEY and CDR2 is SMNVEV (reference sequence). This CDR3 has 14 residues. The junction had 3 bases not matched to a gene; V was cut back by 2 bases and J by 2 bases. The CDR3 DNA reads as TGTGCCAGCAGTTTACGTGCGGGGGCCTACGAGCAGTACTTC. This codes for CASSLRAGAYEQYF.

This chain connects TRBV7-2 to TRBJ2-1; no clear D. The CDR3 has 15 amino acids. Germline loops: CDR1 SGHTA, CDR2 FQGNSA. With 0 bases removed from V and 7 bases from J, the gap between germline ends came to 13 bases. CDR3 in DNA: TGTGCCAGCAGCTTAGCGAGAGACTTGTGGAATGAGCAGTTCTTC. Translation gives CASSLARDLWNEQFF.

The CDR3 DNA reads as TGTGCCAGCAGTCGGACAGACGCCGGGGAGCTGTTTTTT. Translation: CASSRTDAGELFF. The chain links TRBV6-5 to TRBJ2-2; D might be TRBD1 (6 bases). The V end lost 5 bases, the J end lost 6 bases, and 10 bases lay between the germline ends. There are 13 residues in the CDR3. Per germline, CDR1 MNHEY and CDR2 SVGAGI.

This clone was counted between two and nine times. The chain carries TRBV27 and TRBJ2-2; the D gene is possibly TRBD1 (7 bases). V lost 5 bases and J lost 11, with 12 bases in between. The CDR3 contains 12 residues. Germline V gene lookup returns CDR1 MNHEY and CDR2 SMNVEV (reference sequence). The CDR3 nucleotides read TGTGCCAGCAGTCCCAGGGGGGTTGAGCTGTTTTTT. Protein sequence: CASSPRGVELFF.

The J gene is TRBJ2-7, the V gene TRBV7-2, with TRBD2 matching 16 bases. The junction had 9 bases not matched to a gene; V was cut back by 4 bases and J by 0 bases. The CDR3 loop spans 19 amino acids. The germline V gene encodes CDR1 SGHTA and CDR2 FQGNSA. CDR3 nucleotides: TGTGCCAGCAGCTATGGTGCCGGGACTAGCGGGAGGGCCTCCTACGAGCAGTACTTC. Amino acids: CASSYGAGTSGRASYEQYF.

This clone occurred a few times. V is TRBV5-8 and J is TRBJ2-4; D gene uncertain. Looked up from germline, CDR1 is SGHTS and CDR2 is YDEGEE. This CDR3 contains 15 residues. Trimming removed 0 bases at V and 8 bases at J, with 15 bases between. CDR3 DNA: TGTGCCAGCAGCTTGGCCATCACAGTTTCTCACATTCAGTACTTC. It encodes CASSLAITVSHIQYF.

The V and J genes are TRBV7-9 and TRBJ2-3, with D uncertain. CDR1 SEHNR and CDR2 FQNEAQ come from the germline V gene (reference sequence). Trimming removed 8 bases from V and 2 bases from J, with 8 bases in between. The CDR3 runs to 12 residues. In DNA form, the CDR3 reads TGTGCCAGCGGCTCGTACACAGATACGCAGTATTTT. Its protein is CASGSYTDTQYF. The full variable domain, in which reference TRBV7-9 and TRBJ2-3 provide the parts outside the CDR3, is DTGVSQNPRHKITKRGQNVTFRCDPISEHNRLYWYRQTLGQGPEFLTYFQNEAQLEKSRLLSDRFSAERPKGSFSTLEIQRTEQGDSAMYLCASGSYTDTQYFGPGTRLTVL.

This chain uses TRBV4-1 with TRBJ2-1; 7 bases are shared with TRBD2. CDR1 MGHRA and CDR2 YSYEKL come from the germline V gene. The CDR3 has 14 residues. V dropped 5 bases and J dropped 8; count of bases not matched to a gene: 9. CDR3: CASSSRTRSDEQFF. The DNA of the CDR3 is TGCGCCAGCAGCTCACGGACTAGGAGTGATGAGCAGTTCTTC.

The chain employs TRBV21-1 and TRBJ1-5; TRBD1 was called by the table and not checked on the DNA. TRBV21-1 is annotated as a pseudogene. CDR3 length: 20 amino acids. CDR3 in amino acids: CASSKEVGTGREWGNQPQHF. The CDR3 region has the DNA TGTGCCAGCAGCAAAGAAGTGGGGACAGGGAGGGAGTGGGGCAATCAGCCCCAGCATTTT.

This clone came up once. The V gene is TRBV13, the J gene TRBJ1-2; TRBD1 aligns across 7 bases. The J segment lost 0 bases and the V segment lost 5 bases, leaving 6 bases of the junction unmatched. This CDR3 is 15 amino acids long. The germline CDR1 and CDR2 sequences are PRHDT and FYEKMQ (reference sequence). The CDR3 reads CASSQGDLANYGYTF. CDR3 bases: TGTGCCAGCAGCCAGGGGGACTTAGCTAACTATGGCTACACCTTC.

The CDR3 coding sequence is TGTGCCAGCAGTGAAATGGAGGGAGGAAACTATGGCTACACCTTC. Translated: CASSEMEGGNYGYTF. V and J are TRBV6-1 and TRBJ1-2, with D hard to call. Germline CDR1 and CDR2: MNHNS and SASEGT. The V end lost 2 bases, the J end lost 2 bases, and 12 bases lay between the germline ends. CDR3 size: 15 residues.

V gene TRBV7-3 combines with J gene TRBJ2-3; 13 bases are a match to TRBD2. Trimming removed 3 bases from V and 2 bases from J; junction bases left unmatched: 2. CDR1 is SGHTA and CDR2 is FQGTGA in the germline V gene. This CDR3 is 16 amino acids long. The CDR3 loop is CASSLGLAGTTDTQYF. CDR3 DNA sequence: TGTGCCAGCAGCTTGGGACTAGCGGGGACCACAGATACGCAGTATTTT.

J is TRBJ2-7 and V is TRBV5-1, with TRBD1 matching 10 bases. J was trimmed by 3 bases and V by 0 bases; bases with no gene match: 3. Germline CDR1 SGHRS, CDR2 YFSETQ. This CDR3 comprises 15 residues. This chain's CDR3 is CASSLGQGAFYEQYF. The CDR3 region has the DNA TGCGCCAGCAGCTTGGGACAGGGGGCTTTCTACGAGCAGTACTTC.

Comment on this clone: This CDR3 is also generated by other DNA sequences in the sample. This chain uses TRBV9 with TRBJ2-7; 8 positions agree with TRBD1. Trimming removed 0 bases from V and 5 bases from J; junction bases left unmatched: 7. Germline CDR1 is SGDLS and CDR2 is YYNGEE. This CDR3 has 15 residues. In nucleotides, the CDR3 is TGTGCCAGCAGCGTAGGAGGACAGGGAAGGGACGAGCAGTACTTC. This gives the protein CASSVGGQGRDEQYF.